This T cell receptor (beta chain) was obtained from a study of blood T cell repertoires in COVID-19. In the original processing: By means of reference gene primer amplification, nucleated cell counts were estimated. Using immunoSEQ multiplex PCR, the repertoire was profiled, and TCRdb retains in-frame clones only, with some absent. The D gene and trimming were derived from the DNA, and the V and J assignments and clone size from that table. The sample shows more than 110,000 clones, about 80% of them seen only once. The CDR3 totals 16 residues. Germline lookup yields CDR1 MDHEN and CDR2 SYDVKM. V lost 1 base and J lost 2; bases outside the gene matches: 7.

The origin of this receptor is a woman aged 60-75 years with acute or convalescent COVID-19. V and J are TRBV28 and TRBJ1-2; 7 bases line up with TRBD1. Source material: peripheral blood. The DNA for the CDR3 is TGTGCCAGCAGTTTATCCTCGGGACAGTTAAACTATGGCTACACCTTC. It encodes CASSLSSGQLNYGYTF.